This is a list of T cell receptor beta chains from one sample in a study of blood T cell repertoires in COVID-19. Libraries were prepared by immunoSEQ multiplex PCR; TCRdb keeps only in-frame clonotypes and omits some of them. The sample carries some 300,000 clones, 70% to 90% recorded once. Sequencing used peripheral blood. Source of these receptors: a woman in her twenties or thirties who had recovered from COVID-19. Both conserved end residues are part of each CDR3. The order of the fields is J gene, clone size, D gene, V gene, CDR3 DNA, CDR3 protein. The D gene is left open where the match is weak. The size field is filled for only some rows; it gives once, few, many or a size class.

TRBJ1-2,.,TRBD1,TRBV28,TGTGCCAGCAGTTTGCTCGGACAGGGGAACTATGGCTACACCTTC,CASSLLGQGNYGYTF
TRBJ1-6,once,TRBD1,TRBV27,TGTGCCAGCAGTCCCCGACAGGGGAGGTATAATTCACCCCTCCACTTT,CASSPRQGRYNSPLHF
TRBJ1-1,.,.,TRBV4-3,TGCGCCAGCAGCCAAGCCCCGGACAGTCAAAGGGAAGCTTTCTTT,CASSQAPDSQREAFF
TRBJ1-2,.,TRBD1,TRBV2,TGTGCCAGCAGGGCGACAGGGGAAGGGTATGGCTACACCTTC,CASRATGEGYGYTF
TRBJ2-3,once,TRBD2,TRBV4-2,TGTGCCAGCAGCTCGAACCCACTAGCGACTAGCACAGATACGCAGTATTTT,CASSSNPLATSTDTQYF
TRBJ2-5,once,TRBD2,TRBV9,TGTGCCAGCAGCGGGATTAGCGGGGAGACCCAGTACTTC,CASSGISGETQYF
TRBJ2-7,.,.,TRBV4-2,TGTGCCAGCAGCCAACAACCTGGACAGACGAGTGGCTCCTACGAGCAGTACTTC,CASSQQPGQTSGSYEQYF
TRBJ1-5,.,.,TRBV28,TGTGCCAGCAGCCAGGGCCTATCAGGCAATCAGCCCCAGCATTTT,CASSQGLSGNQPQHF
TRBJ2-2,.,TRBD2,TRBV5-4,TGTGCCAGCAGCTTGTCGGGGGGAGACACCGGGGAGCTGTTTTTT,CASSLSGGDTGELFF
TRBJ2-2,.,TRBD2,TRBV7-2,TGTGCCAGCAGCTTATCTAGCGGGGGGGCCGACACCGGGGAGCTGTTTTTT,CASSLSSGGADTGELFF
TRBJ2-2,.,TRBD1,TRBV4-3,TGCGCCAGCAGCCAATTGGGGACAGAGTGGGACACCGGGGAGCTGTTTTTT,CASSQLGTEWDTGELFF
TRBJ1-5,.,.,TRBV30,TGTGCCTGGAGTTTTGGGGGGAGGGGAAATCAGCCCCAGCATTTT,CAWSFGGRGNQPQHF
TRBJ2-7,.,.,TRBV7-2,TGTGCCAGCAGCTTACAGTCAGGGGACTACGAGCAGTACTTC,CASSLQSGDYEQYF
TRBJ2-1,.,TRBD2,TRBV4-1,TGCGCCAGCAGCCAAGATCATGCCGGGGGGGCCGGCGGTGAGCAGTTCTTC,CASSQDHAGGAGGEQFF
TRBJ1-1,.,TRBD1,TRBV7-9,TGTGCCAGCAGCTTACCATTTGGACAGGGCCGTGAAGCTTTCTTT,CASSLPFGQGREAFF
TRBJ2-7,.,.,TRBV28,TGTGCCAGCAGTTTACCGGGCTCCTACGAGCAGTACTTC,CASSLPGSYEQYF
TRBJ1-2,.,.,TRBV6-4,TGTGCCAGCAGTGTATTAGGGGGACGGCTGGCCTATGGCTACACCTTC,CASSVLGGRLAYGYTF
TRBJ1-5,.,.,TRBV5-6,TGTGCCAGCAGCTTGGACAGCCGCAGGGGTCAGCCCCAGCATTTT,CASSLDSRRGQPQHF
TRBJ2-7,.,TRBD1,TRBV6-5,TGTGCCAGCAGTCGGGGACAGGCGGGCGCTTACGAGCAGTACTTC,CASSRGQAGAYEQYF
TRBJ2-7,.,TRBD1,TRBV27,TGTGCCAGCAGTATCGGGACAGGGGGTGACTACGAGCAGTACTTC,CASSIGTGGDYEQYF
TRBJ1-2,few,.,TRBV5-4,TGTGCCAGCAACAACAGGGAGGGCTACACCTTC,CASNNREGYTF
TRBJ1-1,.,.,TRBV30,TGTGCCTTAGACAGCGGGGGAATAGAAGCTTTCTTT,CALDSGGIEAFF
TRBJ2-2,.,.,TRBV7-6,TGTGCCAGCAGCTTAGCTGGTCTAGTATCGAACACCGGGGAGCTGTTTTTT,CASSLAGLVSNTGELFF
TRBJ1-1,.,.,TRBV18,TGTGCCAGCTCACCAATCAGGGAAATGAACACTGAAGCTTTCTTT,CASSPIREMNTEAFF
TRBJ1-2,.,.,TRBV12-3/TRBV12-4,TGTGCCAGCAGTTTCGGGGGATACTATGGCTACACCTTC,CASSFGGYYGYTF
TRBJ2-7,.,.,TRBV5-4,TGTGCCAGCAGCTTGGACACGACCTACGAGCAGTACTTC,CASSLDTTYEQYF
TRBJ2-7,.,.,TRBV19,TGTGCCAGTTCTGCCGGGAAAATCTACGAGCAGTACTTC,CASSAGKIYEQYF
TRBJ1-2,.,.,TRBV18,TGTGCCAGCTCACCCAGACAGGCCGAAACCTATGGCTACACCTTC,CASSPRQAETYGYTF
TRBJ2-1,.,TRBD1,TRBV5-6,TGTGCCAGCAGCTTGGGTTCAGGGGGGCAGTTCTTC,CASSLGSGGQFF
TRBJ1-2,.,.,TRBV4-1,TGCGCCAGCAGCCAAGAAATGGTCAGGGACTATGGCTACACCTTC,CASSQEMVRDYGYTF
TRBJ1-2,.,.,TRBV21-1,TGTGCCAGCAGCAGAATCCACAGGGGGCTGGGCTATGGCTACACCTTC,CASSRIHRGLGYGYTF
TRBJ1-5,.,.,TRBV7-9,TGTGCCAGCAGCCCCTCGGGTCAGCCCCAGCATTTT,CASSPSGQPQHF
TRBJ1-3,.,.,TRBV9,TGTGCCAGCAGTGATCGACAGTCTGGAAACACCATATATTTT,CASSDRQSGNTIYF
TRBJ2-1,.,TRBD1,TRBV5-1,TGCGCCAGCAGGACAACAGGGGGCCTCTCCTACAATGAGCAGTTCTTC,CASRTTGGLSYNEQFF
TRBJ1-4,few,.,TRBV5-1,TGCGCCAGCAGCGTTCCGACAGGAACTAATGAAAAACTGTTTTTT,CASSVPTGTNEKLFF
TRBJ2-3,.,TRBD1,TRBV5-1,TGCGCCAGCAGCTCCGGGACAGCAGGGTATACGCAGTATTTT,CASSSGTAGYTQYF
TRBJ2-3,.,.,TRBV29-1,TGCAGCGTTGAGACAGTTAGCACAGATACGCAGTATTTT,CSVETVSTDTQYF
TRBJ1-4,.,.,TRBV5-1,TGCGCCAGCAGCTTTGGCGGCACTAATGAAAAACTGTTTTTT,CASSFGGTNEKLFF
TRBJ1-5,.,.,TRBV28,TGTGCCAGCAGTTTAGTTTTTCAGGCAGGGGATCAGCCCCAGCATTTT,CASSLVFQAGDQPQHF
TRBJ1-2,.,TRBD1,TRBV5-1,TGCGCCAGCAGCTGGGACAGGGGGCTCTATGGCTACACCTTC,CASSWDRGLYGYTF
TRBJ1-5,.,.,TRBV5-1,TGCGCCAGCAGTCCCGGACATTATAGCAATCAGCCCCAGCATTTT,CASSPGHYSNQPQHF
TRBJ2-1,.,TRBD2,TRBV3-1/TRBV3-2,TGTGCCAGCAGCCGTCGGGACTACGAGCAGTTCTTC,CASSRRDYEQFF
TRBJ1-2,.,TRBD1,TRBV2,TGTGCCAGCAGACGACAGGGAACGAACTATGGCTACACCTTC,CASRRQGTNYGYTF
TRBJ1-2,.,TRBD1,TRBV25-1,TGTGCCAGCAGTGCTACGACAGGGGGCCTGAACTATGGCTACACCTTC,CASSATTGGLNYGYTF